This TCR beta chain was obtained from a study of beta chain features in type 1 diabetes. This CDR3 is built from 15 residues. V was clipped by 1 base and J by 3 bases; unmatched bases: 3. Germline V CDR1 and CDR2: KGHSH, LQKENI. The isolated RNA, all of it, was reverse transcribed, so expressed TCRB transcripts were what got sequenced. Sequencing was performed with immunoSEQ multiplex PCR; in TCRdb, only in-frame clones are kept and a portion is missing. There are 300,000 to 400,000 clones in the sample; approximately 11% occur only once, and about 0.015% lies in the top ten. This rearrangement joins TRBV18 to TRBJ2-5; TRBD1 matches at 9 bases. Source material: naive CD4+ T cells from blood. The source is a woman under 40 in good health. CDR3 in amino acids: CASSPRTGAKETQYF. The CDR3 coding sequence is TGTGCCAGCTCACCACGGACAGGGGCAAAAGAGACCCAGTACTTC.